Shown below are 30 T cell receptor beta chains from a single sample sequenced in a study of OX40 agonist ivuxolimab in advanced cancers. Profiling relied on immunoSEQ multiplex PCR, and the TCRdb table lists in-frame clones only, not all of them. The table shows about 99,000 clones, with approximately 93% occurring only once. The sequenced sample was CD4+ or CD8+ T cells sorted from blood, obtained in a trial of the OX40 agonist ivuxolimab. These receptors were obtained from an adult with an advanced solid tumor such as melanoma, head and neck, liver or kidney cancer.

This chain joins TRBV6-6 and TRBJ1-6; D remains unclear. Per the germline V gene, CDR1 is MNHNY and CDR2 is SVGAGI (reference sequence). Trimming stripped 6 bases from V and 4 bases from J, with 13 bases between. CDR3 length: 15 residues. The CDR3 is CASRGPGSYNSPLHF. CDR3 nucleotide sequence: TGTGCCAGCAGGGGCCCGGGCAGTTATAATTCACCCCTCCACTTT.

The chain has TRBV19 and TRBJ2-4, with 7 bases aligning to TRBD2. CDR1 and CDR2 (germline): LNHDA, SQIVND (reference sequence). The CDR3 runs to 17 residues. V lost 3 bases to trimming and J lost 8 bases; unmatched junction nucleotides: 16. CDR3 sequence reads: CASSMVGLADGGYIQYF. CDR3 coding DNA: TGTGCCAGTAGTATGGTCGGGCTAGCGGACGGCGGATACATTCAGTACTTC.

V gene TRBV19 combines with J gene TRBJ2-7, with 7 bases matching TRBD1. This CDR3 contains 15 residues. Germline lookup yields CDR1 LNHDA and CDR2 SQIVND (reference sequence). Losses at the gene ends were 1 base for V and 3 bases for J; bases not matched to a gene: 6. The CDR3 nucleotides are TGTGCCAGTAGTATAGCCTCCAGGACAGGCTACGAGCAGTACTTC. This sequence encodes CASSIASRTGYEQYF.

The CDR3 sequence is CASSVNQARGSYNEQFF. Written as DNA, the CDR3 is TGTGCCAGCAGTGTTAACCAGGCGAGAGGGTCCTACAATGAGCAGTTCTTC. The chain is built from TRBV2 and TRBJ2-1; maybe TRBD2 (5 bases). Trimming cost V 4 bases and J 1 base, with 17 bases left between them. Looked up from germline, CDR1 is SNHLY and CDR2 is FYNNEI. This CDR3 spans 17 amino acids.

The CDR3 spells CASSYSKTGFEQYF. In DNA form, the CDR3 reads TGTGCCAGCAGTTACTCCAAGACAGGTTTCGAGCAGTACTTC. V usage is TRBV6-5 and J usage is TRBJ2-7; maybe TRBD1 (6 bases). Trimming took 0 bases from V and 6 from J, leaving 12 bases between them. Germline CDR1 is MNHEY and CDR2 is SVGAGI. This CDR3 comprises 14 residues.

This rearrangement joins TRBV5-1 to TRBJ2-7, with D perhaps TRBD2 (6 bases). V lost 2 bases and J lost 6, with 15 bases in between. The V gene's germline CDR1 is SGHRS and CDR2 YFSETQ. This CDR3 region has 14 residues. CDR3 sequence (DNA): TGCGCCAGCAGCTTACTCGGGGGTCTGGGCGAGCAGTACTTC. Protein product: CASSLLGGLGEQYF. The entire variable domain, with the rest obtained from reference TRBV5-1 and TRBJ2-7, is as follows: KAGVTQTPRYLIKTRGQQVTLSCSPISGHRSVSWYQQTPGQGLQFLFEYFSETQRNKGNFPGRFSGRQFSNSRSEMNVSTLELGDSALYLCASSLLGGLGEQYFGPGTRLTVT.

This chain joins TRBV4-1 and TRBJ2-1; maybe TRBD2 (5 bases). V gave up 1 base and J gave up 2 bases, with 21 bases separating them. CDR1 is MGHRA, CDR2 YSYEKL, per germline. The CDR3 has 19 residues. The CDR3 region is CASSQGPVRGRGPYNEQFF. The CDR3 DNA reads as TGCGCCAGCAGCCAAGGACCGGTGAGAGGCCGAGGGCCCTACAATGAGCAGTTCTTC.

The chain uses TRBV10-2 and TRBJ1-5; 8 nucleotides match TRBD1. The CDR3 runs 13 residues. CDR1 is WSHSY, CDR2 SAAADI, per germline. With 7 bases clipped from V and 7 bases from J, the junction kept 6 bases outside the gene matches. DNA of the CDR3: TGCGCCAGCACGCAGGGGGCAAGGCAGCCCCAGCATTTT. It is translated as CASTQGARQPQHF.

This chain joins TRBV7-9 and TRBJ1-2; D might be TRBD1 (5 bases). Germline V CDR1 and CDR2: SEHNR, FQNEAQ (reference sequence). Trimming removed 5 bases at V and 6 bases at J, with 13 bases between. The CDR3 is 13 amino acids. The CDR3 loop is CASSPPGRDGYTF. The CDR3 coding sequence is TGTGCCAGCAGCCCACCGGGACGGGATGGCTACACCTTC.

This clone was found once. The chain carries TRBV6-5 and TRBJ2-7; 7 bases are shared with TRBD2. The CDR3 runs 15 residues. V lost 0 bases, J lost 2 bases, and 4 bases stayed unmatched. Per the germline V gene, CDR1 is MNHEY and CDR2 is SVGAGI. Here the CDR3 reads CASSYSSGDPYEQYF. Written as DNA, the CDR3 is TGTGCCAGCAGTTACTCGAGCGGGGACCCCTACGAGCAGTACTTC.

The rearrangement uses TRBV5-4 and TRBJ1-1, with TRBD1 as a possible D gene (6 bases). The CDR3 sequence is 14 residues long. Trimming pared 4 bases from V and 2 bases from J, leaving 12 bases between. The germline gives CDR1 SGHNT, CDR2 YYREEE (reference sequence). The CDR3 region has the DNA TGTGCCAGCAGCACGAAGACAGGCAACACTGAAGCTTTCTTT. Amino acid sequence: CASSTKTGNTEAFF.

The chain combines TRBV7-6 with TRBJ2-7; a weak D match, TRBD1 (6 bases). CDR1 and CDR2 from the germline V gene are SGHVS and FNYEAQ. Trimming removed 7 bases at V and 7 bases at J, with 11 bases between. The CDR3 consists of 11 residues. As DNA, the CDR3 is TGTGCCAGCACCCGAGGGGGAGAGCAGTACTTC. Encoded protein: CASTRGGEQYF. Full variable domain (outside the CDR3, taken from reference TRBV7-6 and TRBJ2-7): GAGVSQSPRYKVTKRGQDVALRCDPISGHVSLYWYRQALGQGPEFLTYFNYEAQQDKSGLPNDRFSAERPEGSISTLTIQRTEQRDSAMYRCASTRGGEQYFGPGTRLTVT.

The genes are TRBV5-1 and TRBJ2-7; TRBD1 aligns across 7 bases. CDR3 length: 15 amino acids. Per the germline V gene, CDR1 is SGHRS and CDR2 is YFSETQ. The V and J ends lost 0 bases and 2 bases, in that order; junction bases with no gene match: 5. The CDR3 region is CASSLGQGGPYEQYF. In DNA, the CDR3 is TGCGCCAGCAGCTTGGGACAAGGGGGCCCCTACGAGCAGTACTTC.

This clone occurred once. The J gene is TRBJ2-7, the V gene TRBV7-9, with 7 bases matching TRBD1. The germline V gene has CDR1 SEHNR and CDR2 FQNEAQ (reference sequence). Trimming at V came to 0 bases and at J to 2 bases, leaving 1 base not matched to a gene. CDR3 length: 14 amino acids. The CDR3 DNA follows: TGTGCCAGCAGCTTAGCCGACAGGGCCTACGAGCAGTACTTC. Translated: CASSLADRAYEQYF.

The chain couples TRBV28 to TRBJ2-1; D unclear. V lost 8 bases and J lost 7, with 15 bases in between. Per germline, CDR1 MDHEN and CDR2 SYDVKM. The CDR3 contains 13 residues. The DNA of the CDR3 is TGTGCCAGCGGCCCAGGTGGGAAAAATGAGCAGTTCTTC. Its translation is CASGPGGKNEQFF.

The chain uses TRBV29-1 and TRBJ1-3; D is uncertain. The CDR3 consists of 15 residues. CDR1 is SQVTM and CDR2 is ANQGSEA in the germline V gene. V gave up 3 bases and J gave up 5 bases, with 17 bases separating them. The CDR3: CSVEAAGWERNTIYF. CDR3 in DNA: TGCAGCGTTGAGGCGGCAGGATGGGAGAGAAACACCATATATTTT.

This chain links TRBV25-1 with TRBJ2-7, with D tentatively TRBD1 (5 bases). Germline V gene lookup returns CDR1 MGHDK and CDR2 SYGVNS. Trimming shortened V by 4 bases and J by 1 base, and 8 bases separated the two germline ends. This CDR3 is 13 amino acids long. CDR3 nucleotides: TGTGCCAGCAGTGTGCAGGGTTCCTACGAGCAGTACTTC. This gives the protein CASSVQGSYEQYF.

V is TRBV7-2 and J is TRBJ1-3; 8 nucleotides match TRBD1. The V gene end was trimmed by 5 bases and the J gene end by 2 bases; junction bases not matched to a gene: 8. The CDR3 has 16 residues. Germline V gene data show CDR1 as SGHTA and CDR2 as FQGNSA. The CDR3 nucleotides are TGTGCCAGCAGCCCAAGAGACAGGGGTACTGGAAACACCATATATTTT. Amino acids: CASSPRDRGTGNTIYF.

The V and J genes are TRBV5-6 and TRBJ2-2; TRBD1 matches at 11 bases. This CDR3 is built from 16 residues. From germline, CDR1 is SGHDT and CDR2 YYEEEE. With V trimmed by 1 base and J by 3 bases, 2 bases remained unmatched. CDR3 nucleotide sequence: TGTGCCAGCAGCTTGCCGGGACAGGGGGACACCGGGGAGCTGTTTTTT. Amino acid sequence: CASSLPGQGDTGELFF.

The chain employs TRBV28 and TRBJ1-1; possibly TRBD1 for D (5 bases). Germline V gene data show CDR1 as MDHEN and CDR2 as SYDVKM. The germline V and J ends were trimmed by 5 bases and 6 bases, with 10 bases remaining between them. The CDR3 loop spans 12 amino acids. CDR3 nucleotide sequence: TGTGCCAGCAGTCAAAGGGGCCCTGAAGCTTTCTTT. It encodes CASSQRGPEAFF.

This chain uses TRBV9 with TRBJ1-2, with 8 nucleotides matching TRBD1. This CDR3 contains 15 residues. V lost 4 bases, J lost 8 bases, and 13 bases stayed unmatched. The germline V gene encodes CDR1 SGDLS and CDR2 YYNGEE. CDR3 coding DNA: TGTGCCAGCAGCCCTCAGGGTGGACAGGGTCAGGGCTACACCTTC. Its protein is CASSPQGGQGQGYTF.

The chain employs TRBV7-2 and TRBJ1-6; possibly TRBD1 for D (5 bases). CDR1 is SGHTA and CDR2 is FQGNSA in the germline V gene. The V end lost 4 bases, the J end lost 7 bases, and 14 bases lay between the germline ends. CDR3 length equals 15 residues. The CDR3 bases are TGTGCCAGCAGCTCGCAGGGTGGTGGAAATTCACCCCTCCACTTT. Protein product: CASSSQGGGNSPLHF. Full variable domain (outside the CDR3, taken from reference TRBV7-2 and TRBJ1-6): GAGVSQSPSNKVTEKGKDVELRCDPISGHTALYWYRQSLGQGLEFLIYFQGNSAPDKSGLPSDRFSAERTGGSVSTLTIQRTQQEDSAVYLCASSSQGGGNSPLHFGNGTRLTVT.

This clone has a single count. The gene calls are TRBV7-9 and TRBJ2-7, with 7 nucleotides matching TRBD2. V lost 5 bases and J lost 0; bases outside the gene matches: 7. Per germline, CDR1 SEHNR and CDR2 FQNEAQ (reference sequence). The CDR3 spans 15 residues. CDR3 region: CASSPRASGSYEQYF. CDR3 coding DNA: TGTGCCAGCAGCCCCCGAGCTAGCGGCTCCTACGAGCAGTACTTC.

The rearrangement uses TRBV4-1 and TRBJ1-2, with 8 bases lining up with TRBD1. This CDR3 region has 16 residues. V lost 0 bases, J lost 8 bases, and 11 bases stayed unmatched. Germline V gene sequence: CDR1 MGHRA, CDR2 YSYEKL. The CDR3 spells CASSQEWAGGIWGYTF. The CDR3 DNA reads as TGCGCCAGCAGCCAAGAATGGGCAGGGGGCATTTGGGGCTACACCTTC.

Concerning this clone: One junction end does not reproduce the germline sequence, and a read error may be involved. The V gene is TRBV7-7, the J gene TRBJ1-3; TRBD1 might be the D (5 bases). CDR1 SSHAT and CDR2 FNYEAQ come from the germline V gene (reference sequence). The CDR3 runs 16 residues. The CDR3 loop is CASSSGHPSSGNTIYF. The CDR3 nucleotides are TGTGCTAGCAGCTCAGGACACCCGAGCTCTGGAAACACCATATATTTT.

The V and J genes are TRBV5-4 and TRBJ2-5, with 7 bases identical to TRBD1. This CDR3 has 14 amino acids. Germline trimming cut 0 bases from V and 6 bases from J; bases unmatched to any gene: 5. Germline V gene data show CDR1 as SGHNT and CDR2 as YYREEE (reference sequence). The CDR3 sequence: CASSLATGEQTQYF. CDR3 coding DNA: TGTGCCAGCAGCTTGGCAACAGGGGAACAGACCCAGTACTTC.

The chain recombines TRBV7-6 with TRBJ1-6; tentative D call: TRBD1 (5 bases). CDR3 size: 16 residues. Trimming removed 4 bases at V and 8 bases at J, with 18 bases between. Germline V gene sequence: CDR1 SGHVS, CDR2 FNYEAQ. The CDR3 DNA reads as TGTGCCAGCAGCTGGGGCATTGGGGCATCGGATTCACCCCTCCACTTT. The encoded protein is CASSWGIGASDSPLHF.

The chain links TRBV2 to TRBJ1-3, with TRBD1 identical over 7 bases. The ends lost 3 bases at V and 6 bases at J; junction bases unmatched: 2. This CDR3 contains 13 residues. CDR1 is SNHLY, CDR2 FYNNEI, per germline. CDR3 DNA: TGTGCCAGCAGTGAGACAGGGACAAACACCATATATTTT. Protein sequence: CASSETGTNTIYF.

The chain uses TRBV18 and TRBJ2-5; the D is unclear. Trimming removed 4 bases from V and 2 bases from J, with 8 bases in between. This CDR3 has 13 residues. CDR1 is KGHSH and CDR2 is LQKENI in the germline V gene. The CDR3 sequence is CASSQASQETQYF. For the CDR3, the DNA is TGTGCCAGCTCACAGGCTAGTCAAGAGACCCAGTACTTC.

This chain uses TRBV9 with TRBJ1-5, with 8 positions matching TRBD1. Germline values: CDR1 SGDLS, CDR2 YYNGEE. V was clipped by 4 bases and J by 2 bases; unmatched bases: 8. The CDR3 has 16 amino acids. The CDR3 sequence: CASSPTGQGGNQPQHF. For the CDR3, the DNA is TGTGCCAGCAGCCCCACAGGACAGGGTGGCAATCAGCCCCAGCATTTT. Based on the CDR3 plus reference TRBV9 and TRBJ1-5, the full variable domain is DSGVTQTPKHLITATGQRVTLRCSPRSGDLSVYWYQQSLDQGLQFLIQYYNGEERAKGNILERFSAQQFPDLHSELNLSSLELGDSALYFCASSPTGQGGNQPQHFGDGTRLSIL.